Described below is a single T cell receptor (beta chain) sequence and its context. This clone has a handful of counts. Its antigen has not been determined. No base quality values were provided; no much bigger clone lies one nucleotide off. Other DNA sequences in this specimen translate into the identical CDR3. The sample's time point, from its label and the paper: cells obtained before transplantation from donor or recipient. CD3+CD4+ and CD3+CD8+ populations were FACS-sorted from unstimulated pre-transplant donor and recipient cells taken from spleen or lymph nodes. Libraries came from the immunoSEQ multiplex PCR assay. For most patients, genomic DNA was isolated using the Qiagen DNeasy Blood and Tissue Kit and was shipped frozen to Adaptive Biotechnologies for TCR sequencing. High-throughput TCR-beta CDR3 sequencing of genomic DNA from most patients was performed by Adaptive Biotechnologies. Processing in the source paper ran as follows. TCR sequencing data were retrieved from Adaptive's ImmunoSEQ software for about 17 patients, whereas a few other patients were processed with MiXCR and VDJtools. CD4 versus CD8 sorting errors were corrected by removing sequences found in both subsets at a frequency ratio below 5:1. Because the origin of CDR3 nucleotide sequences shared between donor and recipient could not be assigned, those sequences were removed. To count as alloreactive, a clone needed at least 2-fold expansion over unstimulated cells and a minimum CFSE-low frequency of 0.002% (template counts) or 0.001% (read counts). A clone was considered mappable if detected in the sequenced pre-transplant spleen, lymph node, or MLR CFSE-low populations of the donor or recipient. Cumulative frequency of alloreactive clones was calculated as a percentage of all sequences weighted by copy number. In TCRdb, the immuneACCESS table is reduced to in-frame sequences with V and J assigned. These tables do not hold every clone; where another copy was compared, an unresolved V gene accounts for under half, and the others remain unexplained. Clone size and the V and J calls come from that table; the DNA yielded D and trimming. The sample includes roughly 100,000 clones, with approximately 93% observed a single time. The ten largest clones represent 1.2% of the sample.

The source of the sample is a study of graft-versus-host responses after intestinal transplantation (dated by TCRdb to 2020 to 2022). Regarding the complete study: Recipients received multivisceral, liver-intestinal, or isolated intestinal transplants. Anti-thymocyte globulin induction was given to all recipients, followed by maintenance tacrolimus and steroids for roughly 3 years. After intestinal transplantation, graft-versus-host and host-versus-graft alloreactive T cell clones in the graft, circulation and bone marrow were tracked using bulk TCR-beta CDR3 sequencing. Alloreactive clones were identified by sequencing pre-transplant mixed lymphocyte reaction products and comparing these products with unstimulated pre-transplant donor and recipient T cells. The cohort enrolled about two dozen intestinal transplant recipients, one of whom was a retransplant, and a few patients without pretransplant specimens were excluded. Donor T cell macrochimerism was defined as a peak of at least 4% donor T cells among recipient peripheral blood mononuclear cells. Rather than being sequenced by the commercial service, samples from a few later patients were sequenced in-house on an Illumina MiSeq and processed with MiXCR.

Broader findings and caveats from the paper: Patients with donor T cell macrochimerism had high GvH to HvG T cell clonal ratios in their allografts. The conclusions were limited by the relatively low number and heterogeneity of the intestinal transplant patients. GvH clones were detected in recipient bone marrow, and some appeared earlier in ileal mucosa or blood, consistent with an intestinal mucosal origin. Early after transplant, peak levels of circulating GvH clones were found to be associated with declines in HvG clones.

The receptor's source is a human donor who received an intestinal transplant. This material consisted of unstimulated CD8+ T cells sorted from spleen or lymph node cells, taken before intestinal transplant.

The nucleotide sequence is given as TGCGCCAGCAGCCAAGTAAGATCCGGGGAGCTGTTTTTT. This gives the protein CASSQVRSGELFF. This receptor chain uses TRBV4-1 and TRBJ2-2; too little of a D gene remains to name it. The CDR1 and CDR2 encoded by the germline V gene are MGHRA and YSYEKL. The CDR3 goes from the cysteine to the phenylalanine over 13 residues. Only the CDR3 part of the read is kept: 39 bases, read in frame from the first base. Trimming costs V 1 base and J 6 bases, and their ends lie 6 bases apart.